This T cell receptor beta chain was profiled in a study of blood T cell repertoires in COVID-19. Study details: Samples representing acute and convalescent COVID-19 were sourced from the United States, Italy and Spain. In each case, the material was cDNA or gDNA derived from T cells, B-cell-depleted T cells, or PBMCs.

The germline V and J ends were trimmed by 4 bases and 8 bases, with 9 bases remaining between them. Germline CDR1 is SGHTS and CDR2 is YDEGEE. The CDR3 sequence is 12 residues long. Original data processing: Nucleated cell counts were estimated from reference gene primer amplification. The assay was immunoSEQ multiplex PCR, and TCRdb's table has in-frame clones only and misses some. The V and J calls and clone size are taken from that table; D and trimming were inferred from the DNA. The data show roughly 87,000 clones, about 83% seen once. The sample was peripheral blood. The gene calls are TRBV5-8 and TRBJ1-4; no firm D call. This TCR was sampled from a woman between 65 and 79 years old with acute or convalescent COVID-19. The CDR3 here is CASSQDGEKLFF. The CDR3 DNA follows: TGTGCCAGCAGCCAGGATGGCGAAAAACTGTTTTTT.